This T cell receptor beta chain was obtained from a study of neurological immune-mediated disorders. 5'RACE with 10-nucleotide random UMIs generated the cDNA. In TCRdb, the 5' RACE reads were re-called with MiXCR into one record per CDR3 protein. The table lists some 26,000 distinct CDR3 sequences, about 6.2% of them singletons. The controls, all healthy individuals, were blood bank volunteers in Maryland, USA. This clonotype was observed many times. The sequenced material came from PBMCs. This TCR derives from a woman aged 45-65 years in good health.

The CDR3, as DNA: TGTGCCAGCAGCCCAGCGGGGCTAGCGGGCCCTAGCTCTGGGGCCAACGTCCTGACTTTC. It translates to CASSPAGLAGPSSGANVLTF. The V and J genes are TRBV11-2 and TRBJ2-6; 8 bases line up with TRBD2. Germline loops: CDR1 SGHAT, CDR2 FQNNGV. This CDR3 region has 20 residues. The trim removed 5 bases at V and 0 bases at J, leaving 15 bases unmatched.